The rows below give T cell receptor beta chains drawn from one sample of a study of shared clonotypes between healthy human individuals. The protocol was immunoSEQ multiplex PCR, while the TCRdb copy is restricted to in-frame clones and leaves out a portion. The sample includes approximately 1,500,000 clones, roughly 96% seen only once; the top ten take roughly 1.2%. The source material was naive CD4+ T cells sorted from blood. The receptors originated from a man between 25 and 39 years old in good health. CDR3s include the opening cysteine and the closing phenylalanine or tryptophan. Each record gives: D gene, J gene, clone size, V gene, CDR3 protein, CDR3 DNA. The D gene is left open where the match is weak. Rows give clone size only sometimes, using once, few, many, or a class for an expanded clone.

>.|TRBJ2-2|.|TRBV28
CASSPPGVTGELFF
TGTGCCAGCAGTCCCCCCGGGGTCACCGGGGAGCTGTTTTTT
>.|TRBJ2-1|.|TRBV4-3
CASSAGVPGEQFF
TGCGCCAGCAGCGCCGGGGTCCCGGGTGAGCAGTTCTTC
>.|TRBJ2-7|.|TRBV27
CASSFPDRPLYEQYF
TGTGCCAGCAGTTTCCCGGACAGACCCCTCTACGAGCAGTACTTC
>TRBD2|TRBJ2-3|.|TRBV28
CASSLAGGDKWNTQYF
TGTGCCAGCAGTCTAGCGGGAGGGGACAAGTGGAATACGCAGTATTTT
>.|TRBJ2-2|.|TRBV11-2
CASRPQVDTGELFF
TGTGCCAGCAGGCCCCAGGTGGACACCGGGGAGCTGTTTTTT
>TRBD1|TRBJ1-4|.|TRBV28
CASWTGFNEKLFF
TGTGCCAGCTGGACAGGGTTTAATGAAAAACTGTTTTTT
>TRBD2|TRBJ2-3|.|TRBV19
CASSLLAGVSTDTQYF
TGTGCCAGTAGCCTCCTAGCGGGAGTAAGCACAGATACGCAGTATTTT
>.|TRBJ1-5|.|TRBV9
CASSVEGASQPQHF
TGTGCCAGCAGCGTAGAAGGGGCGAGTCAGCCCCAGCATTTT
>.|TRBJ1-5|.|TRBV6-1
CASSEGGGNQPQHF
TGTGCCAGCAGTGAGGGGGGAGGCAATCAGCCCCAGCATTTT
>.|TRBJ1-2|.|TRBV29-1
CSVVYASYGYTF
TGCAGCGTTGTCTATGCCTCCTATGGCTACACCTTC
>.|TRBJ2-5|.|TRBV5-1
CASSMGPEETQYF
TGCGCCAGCAGCATGGGACCGGAAGAGACCCAGTACTTC
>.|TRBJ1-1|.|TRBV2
CASDENTEAFF
TGTGCCAGCGACGAGAACACTGAAGCTTTCTTT
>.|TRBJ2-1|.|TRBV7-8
CASGVGGRNYYNEQFF
TGTGCCAGCGGGGTAGGGGGGAGGAACTACTACAATGAGCAGTTCTTC
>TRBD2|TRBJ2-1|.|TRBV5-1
CASSSGGLAAYNEQFF
TGCGCCAGCAGCTCGGGGGGGCTAGCGGCCTACAATGAGCAGTTCTTC
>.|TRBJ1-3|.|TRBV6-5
CASKAAYSGNTIYF
TGTGCCAGCAAGGCGGCATACTCTGGAAACACCATATATTTT
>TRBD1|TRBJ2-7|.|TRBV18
CASSPRGGAGYEQYF
TGTGCCAGCTCACCCCGAGGGGGCGCGGGCTACGAGCAGTACTTC
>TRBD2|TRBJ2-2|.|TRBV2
CASSEARVTSGSATGELFF
TGTGCCAGCAGTGAAGCGAGGGTTACTAGCGGGAGCGCCACCGGGGAGCTGTTTTTT
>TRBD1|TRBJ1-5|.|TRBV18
CASSPPGGSQHF
TGTGCCAGCTCCCCCCCAGGGGGCTCCCAGCATTTT
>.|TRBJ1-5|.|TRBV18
CASSPETGSRRNQPQHF
TGTGCCAGCTCACCCGAGACAGGTTCCCGTCGAAATCAGCCCCAGCATTTT
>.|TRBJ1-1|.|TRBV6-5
CATRRPEQGKAFF
TGTGCCACCCGGCGGCCAGAACAGGGCAAAGCTTTCTTT
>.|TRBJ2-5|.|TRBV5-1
CASSLGGGLEETQYF
TGCGCCAGCAGCTTAGGGGGAGGGTTAGAAGAGACCCAGTACTTC
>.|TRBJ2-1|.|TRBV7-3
CASSLMRGAHEQFF
TGTGCCAGCAGCTTAATGAGGGGGGCCCATGAGCAGTTCTTC
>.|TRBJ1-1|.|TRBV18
CATNEGFTEAFF
TGTGCCACCAACGAGGGTTTCACTGAAGCTTTCTTT
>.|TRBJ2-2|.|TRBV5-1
CASSLTLTNTGELFF
TGCGCCAGCAGCTTGACACTTACGAACACCGGGGAGCTGTTTTTT
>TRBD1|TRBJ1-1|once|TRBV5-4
CASSLMGQGNTEAFF
TGTGCCAGCAGCCTAATGGGACAGGGGAACACTGAAGCTTTCTTT
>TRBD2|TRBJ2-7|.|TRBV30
CAWTTGLAGSNYEQYF
TGTGCCTGGACCACGGGACTAGCGGGATCCAACTACGAGCAGTACTTC
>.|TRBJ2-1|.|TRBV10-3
CAISDSGNEQFF
TGTGCCATCAGTGATAGCGGCAATGAGCAGTTCTTC
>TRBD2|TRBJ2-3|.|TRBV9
CASSVVASGRLSLTTDTQYF
TGTGCCAGCAGCGTAGTGGCTAGCGGGAGGCTGTCACTAACCACAGATACGCAGTATTTT
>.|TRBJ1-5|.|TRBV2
CASWVGGISNQPQHF
TGTGCCAGTTGGGTCGGGGGGATTAGCAATCAGCCCCAGCATTTT
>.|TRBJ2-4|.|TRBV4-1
CASSQDRFLGQAPKNIQYF
TGCGCCAGCAGCCAAGATCGGTTTCTAGGTCAGGCCCCCAAGAACATTCAGTACTTC
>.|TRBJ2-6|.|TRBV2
CASSELGGGANVLTF
TGTGCCAGCAGTGAGCTGGGTGGTGGGGCCAACGTCCTGACTTTC
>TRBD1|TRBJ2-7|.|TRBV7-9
CASSFRDRVYEQYF
TGTGCCAGCAGCTTCCGGGACAGGGTCTACGAGCAGTACTTC
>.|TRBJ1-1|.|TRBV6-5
CASSPTSTPTEAFF
TGTGCCAGCAGCCCCACCTCTACCCCAACTGAAGCTTTCTTT
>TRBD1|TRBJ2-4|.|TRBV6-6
CASSPGGPENIQYF
TGTGCCAGCAGTCCAGGGGGACCTGAAAACATTCAGTACTTC
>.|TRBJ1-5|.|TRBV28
CASSLSTNQPQHF
TGTGCCAGCAGTTTATCTACCAATCAGCCCCAGCATTTT
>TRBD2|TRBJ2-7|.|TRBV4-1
CASSQEPGRASYEQYF
TGCGCCAGCAGCCAAGAACCGGGGAGGGCCTCCTACGAGCAGTACTTC
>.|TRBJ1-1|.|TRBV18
CASSPRDIRAPRDAEAFF
TGTGCCAGCTCACCACGTGATATACGTGCCCCCAGGGACGCTGAAGCTTTCTTT
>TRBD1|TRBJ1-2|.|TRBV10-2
CAARRGQDGYTF
TGCGCCGCCAGAAGGGGGCAGGACGGCTACACCTTC
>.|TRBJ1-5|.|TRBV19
CASSIIHRPGQPQHF
TGTGCCAGTAGTATCATCCACAGGCCTGGCCAGCCCCAGCATTTT
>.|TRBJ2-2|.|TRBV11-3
CASSPSESGRSGELFF
TGTGCCAGCAGCCCCTCAGAGAGCGGGCGATCCGGGGAGCTGTTTTTT
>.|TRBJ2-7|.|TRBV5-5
CASSLAGGRYEQYF
TGTGCCAGCAGCTTGGCGGGGGGCCGCTACGAGCAGTACTTC
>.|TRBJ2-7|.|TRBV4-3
CASSQDGRRSSFSYEQYF
TGCGCCAGCAGCCAAGATGGTCGGCGGAGTTCCTTCTCCTACGAGCAGTACTTC
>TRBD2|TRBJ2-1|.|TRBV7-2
CASSSPGGRLYNEQFF
TGTGCCAGCAGCTCCCCGGGAGGCCGCCTCTACAATGAGCAGTTCTTC
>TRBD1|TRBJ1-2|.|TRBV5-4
CASSEDRARSYGYTF
TGTGCCAGCAGCGAGGACAGGGCTAGATCCTATGGCTACACCTTC
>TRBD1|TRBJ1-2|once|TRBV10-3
CATTKDRAYDNYGYTF
TGTGCCACCACGAAAGACAGGGCTTACGATAACTATGGCTACACCTTC
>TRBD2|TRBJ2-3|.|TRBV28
CASSWAGGSTDTQYF
TGTGCCAGCAGTTGGGCGGGGGGAAGCACAGATACGCAGTATTTT